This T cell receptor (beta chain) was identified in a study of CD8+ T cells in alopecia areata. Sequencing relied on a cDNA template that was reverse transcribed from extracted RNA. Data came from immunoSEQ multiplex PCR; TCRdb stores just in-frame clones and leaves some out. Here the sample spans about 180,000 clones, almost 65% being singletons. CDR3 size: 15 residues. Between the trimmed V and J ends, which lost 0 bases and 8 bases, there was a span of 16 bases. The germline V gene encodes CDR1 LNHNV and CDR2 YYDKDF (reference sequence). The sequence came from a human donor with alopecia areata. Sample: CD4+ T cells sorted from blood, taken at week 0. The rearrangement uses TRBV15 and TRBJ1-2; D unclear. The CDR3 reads CATSRDLTGSSGYTF. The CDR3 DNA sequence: TGTGCCACCAGCAGAGATCTTACCGGGTCCAGCGGCTACACCTTC.